The T cell receptor beta chain under discussion was sequenced for a study of blood T cell repertoires in COVID-19. In the original processing: Reference gene primer amplification in the assay estimated nucleated cell counts. Some clones are missing from TCRdb's copy, which holds only in-frame ones; the method was immunoSEQ multiplex PCR. The DNA gave D and trimming, while V, J and clone size come from that table. The data contain around 140,000 clones, 80% of them singletons. Germline loops: CDR1 SGHRS, CDR2 YFSETQ. Trimming took 1 base from V and 4 from J, leaving 18 bases between them. The CDR3 has 16 residues.

Input material: peripheral blood. The origin of this receptor is a man between 65 and 79 years old who had recovered from COVID-19. V usage is TRBV5-1 and J usage is TRBJ2-7; D might be TRBD1 (6 bases). The CDR3 here is CASSLTPGQRGYEQYF. DNA of the CDR3: TGCGCCAGCAGCTTGACGCCGGGACAACGGGGATACGAGCAGTACTTC.